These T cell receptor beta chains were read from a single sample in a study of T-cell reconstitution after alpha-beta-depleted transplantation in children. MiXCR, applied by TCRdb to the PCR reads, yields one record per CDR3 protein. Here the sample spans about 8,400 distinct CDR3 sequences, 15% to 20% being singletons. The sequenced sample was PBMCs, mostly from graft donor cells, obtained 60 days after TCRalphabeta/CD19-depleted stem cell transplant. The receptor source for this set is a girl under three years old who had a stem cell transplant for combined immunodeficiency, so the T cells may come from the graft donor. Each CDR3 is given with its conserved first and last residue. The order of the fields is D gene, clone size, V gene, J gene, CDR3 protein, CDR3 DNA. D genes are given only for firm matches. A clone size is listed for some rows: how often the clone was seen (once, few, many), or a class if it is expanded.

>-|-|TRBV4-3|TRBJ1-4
CASSPLRGVTGKLFF
TGCGCCAGCAGCCCCCTTAGGGGTGTGACAGGAAAACTGTTTTTT
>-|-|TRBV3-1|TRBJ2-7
CASSQDVGRKYF
TGTGCCAGCAGCCAAGACGTAGGCCGAAAGTACTTC
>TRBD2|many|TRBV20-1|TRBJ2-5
CSGWTSGIQETQYF
TGCAGTGGTTGGACTAGCGGGATCCAAGAGACCCAGTACTTC
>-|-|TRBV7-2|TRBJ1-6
CASSLVIGDSPLHF
TGTGCCAGCAGCTTAGTTATTGGTGATTCACCCCTCCACTTT
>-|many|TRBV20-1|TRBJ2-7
CSARNRVSYEQYF
TGCAGTGCTAGAAACAGGGTGAGCTACGAGCAGTACTTC
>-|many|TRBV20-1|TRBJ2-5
CSTLDRETQYF
TGCAGTACACTTGACAGGGAGACCCAGTACTTC
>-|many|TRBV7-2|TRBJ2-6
CASSLGPSSANVLTF
TGTGCCAGCAGCTTAGGGCCGAGCAGCGCCAACGTCCTGACTTTC
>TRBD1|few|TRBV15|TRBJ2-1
CATSRGGQGLFDEQFF
TGTGCCACCAGCAGAGGGGGACAGGGCTTGTTCGATGAGCAGTTCTTC
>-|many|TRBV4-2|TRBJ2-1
CASSQDIKEQFF
TGTGCCAGCAGCCAAGATATAAAAGAGCAGTTCTTC
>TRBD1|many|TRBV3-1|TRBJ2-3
CASTRDRGRDTQYF
TGTGCCAGCACCAGGGACAGGGGGCGAGATACGCAGTATTTT
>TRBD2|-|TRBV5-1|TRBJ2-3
CASSLRAGGPTDTQYF
TGCGCCAGCAGCTTGAGAGCGGGGGGGCCTACAGATACGCAGTATTTT
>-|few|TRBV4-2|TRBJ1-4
CASSPQAGEKLFF
TGTGCCAGCAGCCCTCAGGCCGGGGAAAAACTGTTTTTT
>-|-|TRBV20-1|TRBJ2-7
CSALDRQRGSYEQYF
TGCAGTGCCTTAGACAGACAGCGTGGCTCCTACGAGCAGTACTTC
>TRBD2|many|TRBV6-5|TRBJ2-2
CASSYGGGLAGSNTGELFF
TGTGCCAGCAGTTATGGCGGTGGACTAGCGGGATCGAACACCGGGGAGCTGTTTTTT
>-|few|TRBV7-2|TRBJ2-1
CASSPGEQFF
TGTGCCAGCAGCCCCGGTGAGCAGTTCTTC
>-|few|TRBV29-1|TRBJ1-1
CSVRNTEAFF
TGCAGCGTCAGGAACACTGAAGCTTTCTTT
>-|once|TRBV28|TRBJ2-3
CASSSRGRERPDTQYF
TGTGCCAGCAGTTCTAGGGGGAGGGAGCGCCCAGATACGCAGTATTTT
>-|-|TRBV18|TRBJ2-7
CASSPKVPSYEQYF
TGTGCCAGCTCTCCCAAGGTCCCCTCCTACGAGCAGTACTTC
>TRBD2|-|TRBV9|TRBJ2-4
CASSSAGLAGTKNIQYF
TGTGCCAGCAGCTCAGCGGGACTAGCGGGAACCAAAAACATTCAGTACTTC
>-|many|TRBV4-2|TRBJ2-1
CASSQDEGPVSYNEQFF
TGTGCCAGCAGCCAAGATGAGGGACCTGTCTCCTACAATGAGCAGTTCTTC
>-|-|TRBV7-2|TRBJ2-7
CASSLVDIYEQYF
TGTGCCAGCAGCTTAGTTGACATCTACGAGCAGTACTTC
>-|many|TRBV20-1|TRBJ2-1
CSASDGLRSRSRGQFF
TGCAGTGCTAGTGATGGATTAAGGTCGAGGTCTCGGGGGCAGTTCTTC
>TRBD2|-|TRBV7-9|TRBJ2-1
CASTELAGEKNEQFF
TGTGCCAGCACCGAACTAGCGGGGGAAAAAAATGAGCAGTTCTTC
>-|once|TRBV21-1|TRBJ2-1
CASSPGGSYNEQFF
TGTGCCAGCAGCCCCGGGGGCTCCTACAATGAGCAGTTCTTC
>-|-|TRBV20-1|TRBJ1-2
CSAQNANYGYTF
TGCAGTGCCCAGAATGCTAACTATGGCTACACCTTC
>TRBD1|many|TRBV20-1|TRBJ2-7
CSASGRGRYEQYF
TGCAGTGCTAGTGGTAGGGGGCGATACGAGCAGTACTTC
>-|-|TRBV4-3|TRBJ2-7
CASSQDLSGQPTYEQYF
TGCGCCAGCAGCCAAGATTTAAGCGGACAGCCGACCTACGAGCAGTACTTC
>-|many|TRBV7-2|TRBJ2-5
CASSSSWEAETQYF
TGTGCCAGCAGCTCATCGTGGGAGGCAGAGACCCAGTACTTC
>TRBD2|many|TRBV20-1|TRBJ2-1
CSAKSGTSGYNEQFF
TGCAGTGCAAAATCCGGGACTAGCGGGTACAATGAGCAGTTCTTC
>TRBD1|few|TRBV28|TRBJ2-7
CASDGQGAPYEQYF
TGTGCCAGCGATGGACAGGGGGCACCGTACGAGCAGTACTTC
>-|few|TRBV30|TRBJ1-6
CAWSREADSPLHF
TGTGCCTGGAGTAGGGAGGCGGATTCACCCCTCCACTTT
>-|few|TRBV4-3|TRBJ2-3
CASSQGSPRADTQYF
TGCGCCAGCAGCCAAGGTTCGCCAAGGGCAGATACGCAGTATTTT
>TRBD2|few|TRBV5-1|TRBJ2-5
CASTLAGRETQYF
TGCGCCAGCACCTTAGCGGGAAGAGAGACCCAGTACTTC
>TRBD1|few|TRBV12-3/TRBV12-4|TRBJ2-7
CASSRGHRGQEQYF
TGTGCCAGCAGCCGGGGGCACAGGGGGCAGGAGCAGTACTTC
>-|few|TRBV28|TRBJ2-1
CASVQSGQPYNEQFF
TGTGCCAGTGTCCAATCTGGACAGCCCTACAATGAGCAGTTCTTC
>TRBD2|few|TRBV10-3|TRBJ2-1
CATTGTSGPYNEQFF
TGTGCCACTACCGGGACTAGCGGCCCCTACAATGAGCAGTTCTTC
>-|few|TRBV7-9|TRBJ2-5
CASSLVVGETQYF
TGTGCCAGCAGCTTAGTCGTGGGAGAGACCCAGTACTTC
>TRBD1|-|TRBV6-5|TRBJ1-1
CASWKTGVNTEAFF
TGTGCCAGTTGGAAGACAGGGGTGAACACTGAAGCTTTCTTT
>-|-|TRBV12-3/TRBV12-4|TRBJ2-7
CASSLTVNEQYF
TGTGCCAGCAGTTTAACGGTAAACGAGCAGTACTTC